The TCR beta chain under discussion was sequenced for a study of regulatory T cells in long-lasting Graves disease. Study-level background: Graves' cases, newly diagnosed, had used antithyroid drugs under 3 months. Findings of the study overall: Persistent disease exhibited a predilection for TRBV28, TRBJ1-2 and TRBJ2-5.

The CDR3 covers 15 residues. The V and J ends lost 5 bases and 6 bases, in that order; junction bases with no gene match: 10. Germline CDR1 reads KGHSH; CDR2 reads LQKENI. This clonotype was counted ten times or more. What it binds is not known. Both iRepertoire HTBI primers and Arm-PCR of CDR3 regions were used to build the TCR beta libraries. TCRdb independently ran MiXCR on the multiplex PCR reads; one entry per CDR3 protein. Of roughly 350,000 distinct CDR3 sequences detected, 16% appear once; the ten largest clones hold around 27%. Stated time point: newly diagnosed GD, antithyroid drugs for less than 3 months. PBMC-derived RNA was used for the TCR library. The same data also went into a second study, on T cells in Graves' hyperthyroidism and ophthalmopathy. From that study: An absence of ophthalmopathy progression within 18 months meant stable Graves' hyperthyroidism.

The sequence was obtained from a man aged 35 to 55 with Graves disease. Material: peripheral blood mononuclear cells (PBMCs), obtained at new diagnosis, from a patient treated with antithyroid drugs. The chain carries TRBV18 and TRBJ1-2; 9 bases are shared with TRBD1. The CDR3 is CASSTRTGVKDGYTF. Here the CDR3 DNA reads TGTGCCAGCTCAACCCGGACAGGGGTTAAAGATGGCTACACCTTC.